The clone carrying this T cell receptor beta chain was picked up one time. With autoimmune disease history or systemic immunosuppression, patients were excluded. Clones were read by immunoSEQ multiplex PCR, and TCRdb kept only the in-frame ones, dropping some. Of about 60,000 clones in the sample, about 86% were seen once. This sample was included in a study of OX40 agonist ivuxolimab in advanced cancers. The overall study: One patient with hepatocellular carcinoma and two with cutaneous melanoma, three in all, had partial responses.

The germline V gene encodes CDR1 SGHNT and CDR2 YYREEE (reference sequence). This CDR3 has 14 residues. Trimming took 4 bases from V and 6 from J, leaving 16 bases between them. This TCR derives from an adult with an advanced solid tumor such as melanoma, head and neck, liver or kidney cancer. The sequences come from CD4+ or CD8+ T cells sorted from blood, collected in a trial of the OX40 agonist ivuxolimab. The chain carries TRBV5-4 and TRBJ2-5; a weak D match, TRBD2 (6 bases). The CDR3 DNA follows: TGTGCCAGCAGCCCGGGGGACCGCCGGCAGACCCAGTACTTC. Encoded protein: CASSPGDRRQTQYF.